These 20 T cell receptor beta chains share one sample of origin, sequenced in a study of blood T cell repertoires in COVID-19. The data were produced by immunoSEQ multiplex PCR, yet TCRdb's version contains in-frame clones alone and is incomplete. The sample has approximately 98,000 clones, approximately 85% seen once. The sample consisted of peripheral blood. Receptor source: a human donor in a cohort sampled during active COVID-19.

The chain's CDR3 is CASSYRAGASTDTQYF. The DNA for the CDR3 is TGTGCCAGCAGTTATCGAGCGGGAGCTAGCACAGATACGCAGTATTTT. V gene TRBV6-6 combines with J gene TRBJ2-3, with 8 bases fitting TRBD2. V was pared by 3 bases and J by 0 bases, with 5 bases of the junction left unmatched. From germline, CDR1 is MNHNY and CDR2 SVGAGI (reference sequence). The CDR3 length is 16 residues.

J is TRBJ2-5 and V is TRBV4-1; the D gene is possibly TRBD1 (5 bases). CDR3 length equals 17 residues. Trimming left V 4 bases short and J 1 base short, with 19 bases between. Germline V gene sequence: CDR1 MGHRA, CDR2 YSYEKL. Here the CDR3 reads CASSRTVNRGAQETQYF. The CDR3 region has the DNA TGCGCCAGCAGCCGCACTGTGAACCGTGGGGCCCAAGAGACCCAGTACTTC.

The chain recombines TRBV27 with TRBJ2-1; D remains unclear. Germline values: CDR1 MNHEY, CDR2 SMNVEV (reference sequence). With 4 bases removed from V and 3 bases from J, the gap between germline ends came to 7 bases. The CDR3 totals 13 residues. The CDR3 DNA reads TGTGCCAGCAGTTCTGGAGTCTACAATGAGCAGTTCTTC. Encoded protein: CASSSGVYNEQFF.

The gene calls are TRBV2 and TRBJ1-1; D is undetermined. This CDR3 region has 12 residues. Germline lookup yields CDR1 SNHLY and CDR2 FYNNEI. V lost 6 bases and J lost 8, with 13 bases in between. CDR3 sequence reads: CASRLSPGEAFF. CDR3 DNA: TGTGCCAGCAGACTTAGTCCGGGGGAAGCTTTCTTT.

V is TRBV7-9 and J is TRBJ2-7; 7 bases match TRBD2. Trimming at V came to 4 bases and at J to 4 bases, leaving 13 bases not matched to a gene. CDR1 and CDR2 (germline): SEHNR, FQNEAQ (reference sequence). The CDR3 runs to 16 residues. CDR3 DNA sequence: TGTGCCAGCAGCTCCCAGGGTGCTAGCGGACTTTACGAGCAGTACTTC. Translating it yields CASSSQGASGLYEQYF.

The chain links TRBV7-8 to TRBJ2-7; D unresolved. Per the germline V gene, CDR1 is SGHVS and CDR2 is FQNEAQ. Trimming shortened V by 5 bases and J by 3 bases, and 5 bases separated the two germline ends. This CDR3 has 11 amino acids. The chain's CDR3 is CASSPSYEQYF. The CDR3 coding sequence is TGTGCCAGCAGCCCGAGCTACGAGCAGTACTTC. Based on the CDR3 plus reference TRBV7-8 and TRBJ2-7, the full variable domain is GAGVSQSPRYKVAKRGQDVALRCDPISGHVSLFWYQQALGQGPEFLTYFQNEAQLDKSGLPSDRFFAERPEGSVSTLKIQRTQQEDSAVYLCASSPSYEQYFGPGTRLTVT.

A single count supports this clone. The chain carries TRBV5-4 and TRBJ2-5; weak D call: TRBD2 (7 bases). Trimming left V 3 bases short and J 5 bases short, with 14 bases between. Germline lookup yields CDR1 SGHNT and CDR2 YYREEE (reference sequence). This CDR3 is 14 amino acids long. The CDR3 here is CASSWRGPRETQYF. The CDR3 DNA sequence: TGTGCCAGCAGCTGGCGGGGGCCGCGGGAGACCCAGTACTTC.

The chain links TRBV30 to TRBJ2-7; a weak D match, TRBD1 (6 bases). Germline CDR1 and CDR2: GTSNPN and SVGIG (reference sequence). Trimming shortened V by 1 base and J by 0 bases, and 13 bases separated the two germline ends. The CDR3 covers 15 residues. The CDR3 nucleotides are TGTGCCTGGAGTGCCTCAGGGGTCTTCTCCTACGAGCAGTACTTC. Its translation: CAWSASGVFSYEQYF.

The chain employs TRBV19 and TRBJ2-1; 12 positions agree with TRBD1. Trimming at V came to 3 bases and at J to 4 bases, leaving 7 bases not matched to a gene. The CDR3 is made up of 17 amino acids. The germline V gene encodes CDR1 LNHDA and CDR2 SQIVND (reference sequence). As DNA, the CDR3 is TGTGCCAGTAGTATTAGGGGACAGGGGGCGTCTTACAATGAGCAGTTCTTC. This translates into CASSIRGQGASYNEQFF.

V is TRBV12-5 and J is TRBJ1-1; 9 bases are shared with TRBD1. With V trimmed by 0 bases and J by 8 bases, 7 bases remained unmatched. CDR3 length equals 15 residues. Germline-derived CDR1 and CDR2 are LGHNT and FRNRAP. The CDR3 sequence is CASGLVSTQGAEAFF. CDR3 DNA sequence: TGTGCTAGTGGTTTGGTATCAACACAGGGGGCGGAAGCTTTCTTT.

The CDR3 coding sequence is TGTGCCAGCAGCTTTGGGGGCCCAACCTACGAGCAGTACTTC. Translating it yields CASSFGGPTYEQYF. The V gene is TRBV7-8, the J gene TRBJ2-7; D perhaps matches TRBD1 (6 bases). Trimming took off 3 bases at V and 2 bases at J, with 11 bases between the two ends. CDR1 is SGHVS and CDR2 is FQNEAQ in the germline V gene. The CDR3 consists of 14 residues. Full variable domain (missing parts from reference TRBV7-8 and TRBJ2-7): GAGVSQSPRYKVAKRGQDVALRCDPISGHVSLFWYQQALGQGPEFLTYFQNEAQLDKSGLPSDRFFAERPEGSVSTLKIQRTQQEDSAVYLCASSFGGPTYEQYFGPGTRLTVT.

The chain uses TRBV19 and TRBJ2-1; no clear D. The CDR3 runs to 12 residues. V shed 4 bases and J shed 7 bases, with 8 bases lying between them. Germline CDR1 LNHDA, CDR2 SQIVND (reference sequence). The CDR3 is CASSSTRNEQFF. The CDR3 region has the DNA TGTGCCAGTAGTAGCACGAGGAATGAGCAGTTCTTC. The full variable domain, its missing parts supplied by reference TRBV19 and TRBJ2-1, is DGGITQSPKYLFRKEGQNVTLSCEQNLNHDAMYWYRQDPGQGLRLIYYSQIVNDFQKGDIAEGYSVSREKKESFPLTVTSAQKNPTAFYLCASSSTRNEQFFGPGTRLTVL.

The chain employs TRBV9 and TRBJ1-2, with 7 bases fitting TRBD1. The junction had 5 bases not matched to a gene; V was cut back by 0 bases and J by 6 bases. Germline loops: CDR1 SGDLS, CDR2 YYNGEE. CDR3 length equals 14 residues. The CDR3 reads CASSVGKGANGYTF. The CDR3 DNA reads as TGTGCCAGCAGCGTAGGGAAGGGGGCTAATGGCTACACCTTC.

The chain employs TRBV5-1 and TRBJ1-3; D may be TRBD1 (6 bases). Per germline, CDR1 SGHRS and CDR2 YFSETQ. There are 16 residues in the CDR3. The V gene lost 3 bases and the J gene lost 0 bases, with 13 bases spanning the gap. This CDR3 is CASSSTGGLSGNTIYF. CDR3 coding DNA: TGCGCCAGCAGCTCAACCGGGGGGCTCTCTGGAAACACCATATATTTT.

The chain is built from TRBV19 and TRBJ1-1; 9 bases agree with TRBD1. The CDR3 spans 14 residues. The germline V gene has CDR1 LNHDA and CDR2 SQIVND (reference sequence). V trimming: 6 bases; J trimming: 3 bases; junction bases outside the gene matches: 5. The CDR3 sequence: CASSPQGAHTEAFF. CDR3 in DNA: TGTGCCAGTAGCCCACAGGGGGCTCACACTGAAGCTTTCTTT. Combining the CDR3 with reference TRBV19 and TRBJ1-1 gives the whole variable domain DGGITQSPKYLFRKEGQNVTLSCEQNLNHDAMYWYRQDPGQGLRLIYYSQIVNDFQKGDIAEGYSVSREKKESFPLTVTSAQKNPTAFYLCASSPQGAHTEAFFGQGTRLTVV.

This chain uses TRBV10-3 with TRBJ2-7; 7 positions match TRBD2. The CDR3 runs 14 residues. V was clipped by 8 bases and J by 0 bases; unmatched bases: 7. Germline assignment: CDR1 ENHRY and CDR2 SYGVKD. The CDR3: CAIGWGGSSYEQYF. CDR3 DNA sequence: TGTGCCATCGGTTGGGGCGGGAGCTCCTACGAGCAGTACTTC.

This clone was recorded only once. V and J are TRBV2 and TRBJ1-5, with D possibly being TRBD1 (5 bases). Germline V gives CDR1 SNHLY, CDR2 FYNNEI. The CDR3 is 15 residues long. The V end was cut by 2 bases, the J end by 2 bases, with 10 bases between. The CDR3 reads CASSEIGVGNQPQHF. The CDR3 DNA sequence: TGTGCCAGCAGTGAAATAGGGGTGGGCAATCAGCCCCAGCATTTT. The whole variable domain, remainder taken from reference TRBV2 and TRBJ1-5, is EPEVTQTPSHQVTQMGQEVILRCVPISNHLYFYWYRQILGQKVEFLVSFYNNEISEKSEIFDDQFSVERPDGSNFTLKIRSTKLEDSAMYFCASSEIGVGNQPQHFGDGTRLSIL.

V gene TRBV7-2 combines with J gene TRBJ1-5, with TRBD1 matching over 7 bases. V lost 5 bases, J lost 1 base, and 5 bases stayed unmatched. Germline V CDR1 and CDR2: SGHTA, FQGNSA. The CDR3 loop spans 15 amino acids. DNA of the CDR3: TGTGCCAGCAGCCCTGGGACAGACAGCAATCAGCCCCAGCATTTT. Translating gives CASSPGTDSNQPQHF.

This clone has only one observation. The chain has TRBV28 and TRBJ1-6; 9 positions agree with TRBD1. CDR1 is MDHEN and CDR2 is SYDVKM in the germline V gene. The CDR3 has 14 residues. The V segment lost 7 bases and the J segment 9 bases; nucleotides outside the gene matches: 7. In DNA form, the CDR3 reads TGTGCCAGCAACCTGGGACAGGGAGGTTCACCCCTCCACTTT. Protein: CASNLGQGGSPLHF.

The chain uses TRBV7-9 and TRBJ2-5; TRBD1 aligns across 11 bases. CDR3 length: 13 residues. Trimming removed 5 bases from V and 9 bases from J; junction bases left unmatched: 5. CDR1 is SEHNR, CDR2 FQNEAQ, per germline (reference sequence). CDR3 in DNA: TGTGCCAGCAGCGCGGGGACAGGGGGGGCCCAGTACTTC. Protein sequence: CASSAGTGGAQYF.